This T cell receptor beta chain appears in the sequencing data of a study of blood T cell repertoires in COVID-19. Here immunoSEQ multiplex PCR was the method, and the copy in TCRdb shows in-frame clones only, minus some. The sample yields about 240,000 clones, about 90% seen once. Trimming removed 4 bases from V and 5 bases from J, with 9 bases in between. Germline CDR1 and CDR2: SQVTM and ANQGSEA. This CDR3 has 12 residues. This clone was counted a few times. The identical CDR3 is also encoded by other nucleotide sequences in the sample. Sequenced material: peripheral blood. The chain employs TRBV29-1 and TRBJ1-5; tentative D call: TRBD1 (6 bases). This TCR came from a man in his sixties with acute or convalescent COVID-19. The CDR3 loop is CSVGGQDQPQHF. CDR3 sequence (DNA): TGCAGCGTTGGGGGGCAAGATCAGCCCCAGCATTTT.